This TCR beta chain was profiled in a study of shared clonotypes between healthy human individuals. The CDR3 sequence is 16 residues long. V trimming: 5 bases; J trimming: 8 bases; junction bases outside the gene matches: 13. Germline V gene lookup returns CDR1 MDHEN and CDR2 SYDVKM. This table comes from immunoSEQ multiplex PCR, and its TCRdb copy is limited to in-frame clones, with some not included. The table lists 850,000 to 1,100,000 clones, 70% to 85% of them singletons. This clone has a handful of counts. The sample consisted of memory CD4+ T cells from PBMCs. Subset noted: CD45RA-negative fraction. V usage is TRBV28 and J usage is TRBJ1-4; TRBD1 aligns across 8 bases. This clonotype originated in a man aged 18-30 years in good health. Some clones in this sample may be carry-over from other donors' samples. The CDR3 loop is CASSHGGTGQGEKLFF. The CDR3 DNA sequence: TGTGCCAGCAGTCACGGCGGGACAGGACAAGGGGAAAAACTGTTTTTT.